This is a list of T cell receptor beta chains from one sample in a study of T cells in Graves' hyperthyroidism and ophthalmopathy. TCRdb analysed the multiplex PCR reads with MiXCR anew, one entry per CDR3 protein. Counted here are approximately 710,000 distinct CDR3 sequences, roughly 17% occurring once; the ten biggest clones make up 15% to 17%. Sequencing was done on a sample of blood. The receptors originated from a man aged 45 to 65 with Graves' hyperthyroidism. Each CDR3 is given with its conserved first and last residue. Each record gives: CDR3 protein, CDR3 DNA, D gene, V gene, J gene, clone size. A D gene is named only where the DNA matches it firmly. Not every row has a clone size; where given, it reads once, few, many or a size class.

cdr3_aa: CSASNRLAGSNEQFF
cdr3_nt: TGCAGTGCTAGTAATCGGCTAGCGGGAAGCAATGAGCAGTTCTTC
d_call: TRBD2
v_call: TRBV20-1
j_call: TRBJ2-1
clone_size: many

cdr3_aa: CASRETSGSSDTQYF
cdr3_nt: TGTGCCAGCAGAGAGACTAGCGGGAGTTCAGATACGCAGTATTTT
d_call: TRBD2
v_call: TRBV2
j_call: TRBJ2-3
clone_size: many

cdr3_aa: CASSVGSKDNEQFF
cdr3_nt: TGTGCCAGCAGTGTAGGATCCAAAGACAATGAGCAGTTCTTC
d_call: -
v_call: TRBV2
j_call: TRBJ2-1
clone_size: many

cdr3_aa: CASSYSIQGPEAFF
cdr3_nt: TGTGCCAGCAGTTACTCGATCCAGGGGCCCGAAGCTTTCTTT
d_call: -
v_call: TRBV6-2/TRBV6-3
j_call: TRBJ1-1
clone_size: once

cdr3_aa: CASSIRVVLNTDTQYF
cdr3_nt: TGTGCCAGCAGCATCAGGGTAGTTCTTAACACAGATACGCAGTATTTT
d_call: -
v_call: TRBV7-8
j_call: TRBJ2-3
clone_size: many

cdr3_aa: CASTLTSATDTQYF
cdr3_nt: TGTGCCAGCACCCTGACTAGCGCGACAGATACGCAGTATTTT
d_call: TRBD2
v_call: TRBV9
j_call: TRBJ2-3
clone_size: few

cdr3_aa: CASSIGQGYEQYF
cdr3_nt: TGTGCCAGCAGCATCGGACAGGGCTACGAGCAGTACTTC
d_call: TRBD1
v_call: TRBV11-2
j_call: TRBJ2-7
clone_size: many

cdr3_aa: CASSFQREQFF
cdr3_nt: TGTGCCAGCAGTTTTCAGCGGGAACAGTTCTTC
d_call: TRBD2
v_call: TRBV28
j_call: TRBJ2-1
clone_size: once

cdr3_aa: CASSALEAFF
cdr3_nt: TGTGCCAGCAGCGCGCTTGAAGCTTTCTTT
d_call: -
v_call: TRBV7-9
j_call: TRBJ1-1
clone_size: many

cdr3_aa: CASSFGLAAYGYTF
cdr3_nt: TGTGCCAGCAGCTTCGGACTGGCCGCCTATGGCTACACCTTC
d_call: -
v_call: TRBV9
j_call: TRBJ1-2
clone_size: -

cdr3_aa: CASSLSDTGELFF
cdr3_nt: TGTGCCAGCAGCCTTTCTGACACCGGGGAGCTGTTTTTT
d_call: -
v_call: TRBV11-2
j_call: TRBJ2-2
clone_size: many

cdr3_aa: CASSQDFRAGEPKNIQYF
cdr3_nt: TGTGCCAGCAGCCAAGATTTCCGAGCGGGAGAACCCAAAAACATTCAGTACTTC
d_call: TRBD2
v_call: TRBV3-1
j_call: TRBJ2-4
clone_size: few

cdr3_aa: CASSVTTGGIYYGYTF
cdr3_nt: TGTGCCAGCAGCGTAACTACAGGGGGCATTTACTATGGCTACACCTTC
d_call: TRBD1
v_call: TRBV9
j_call: TRBJ1-2
clone_size: few

cdr3_aa: CASSDWDRAFTDTQYF
cdr3_nt: TGTGCCAGCAGTGATTGGGACAGGGCATTCACAGATACGCAGTATTTT
d_call: TRBD1
v_call: TRBV6-1
j_call: TRBJ2-3
clone_size: many

cdr3_aa: CASSFGTGDGTDTQYF
cdr3_nt: TGCGCCAGCAGCTTTGGGACGGGAGATGGTACAGATACGCAGTATTTT
d_call: -
v_call: TRBV5-1
j_call: TRBJ2-3
clone_size: many

cdr3_aa: CASHENTGELFF
cdr3_nt: TGTGCCAGTCATGAAAACACCGGGGAGCTGTTTTTT
d_call: -
v_call: TRBV28
j_call: TRBJ2-2
clone_size: many

cdr3_aa: CASRTVNEQFF
cdr3_nt: TGTGCCAGTAGAACGGTTAATGAGCAGTTCTTC
d_call: -
v_call: TRBV19
j_call: TRBJ2-1
clone_size: many

cdr3_aa: CASSLGPPQDYEQYF
cdr3_nt: TGTGCCAGCAGTTTGGGACCACCTCAGGATTACGAGCAGTACTTC
d_call: -
v_call: TRBV28
j_call: TRBJ2-7
clone_size: many

cdr3_aa: CASRLGPLVSYEQYF
cdr3_nt: TGTGCCAGCAGACTTGGACCGTTAGTCTCCTACGAGCAGTACTTC
d_call: -
v_call: TRBV6-1
j_call: TRBJ2-7
clone_size: few

cdr3_aa: CASSIDLGASGSRNEQFF
cdr3_nt: TGTGCCAGTAGTATAGATCTAGGAGCAAGCGGGAGTCGTAATGAGCAGTTCTTC
d_call: TRBD2
v_call: TRBV19
j_call: TRBJ2-1
clone_size: many

cdr3_aa: CASSLRQGLGEQYF
cdr3_nt: TGTGCCAGCAGTTTAAGACAGGGGCTAGGCGAGCAGTACTTC
d_call: TRBD1
v_call: TRBV28
j_call: TRBJ2-7
clone_size: many

cdr3_aa: CASSSLQYTDTQYF
cdr3_nt: TGTGCCAGCAGCTCCCTACAGTATACAGATACGCAGTATTTT
d_call: -
v_call: TRBV7-9
j_call: TRBJ2-3
clone_size: many

cdr3_aa: CASSLGTSVSKPYEQYF
cdr3_nt: TGTGCCAGCAGTTTAGGTACGAGCGTGAGTAAACCCTACGAGCAGTACTTC
d_call: -
v_call: TRBV27
j_call: TRBJ2-7
clone_size: many

cdr3_aa: CASSIETRYLYNEQFF
cdr3_nt: TGTGCCAGTAGTATAGAGACTAGGTATCTCTACAATGAGCAGTTCTTC
d_call: -
v_call: TRBV19
j_call: TRBJ2-1
clone_size: few

cdr3_aa: CASSLGGGMGQPQHF
cdr3_nt: TGTGCCAGCAGCTTAGGTGGTGGAATGGGGCAGCCCCAGCATTTT
d_call: -
v_call: TRBV7-9
j_call: TRBJ1-5
clone_size: -

cdr3_aa: CASKGGGSNQPQHF
cdr3_nt: TGTGCCAGCAAGGGGGGCGGTTCCAATCAGCCCCAGCATTTT
d_call: -
v_call: TRBV6-2/TRBV6-3
j_call: TRBJ1-5
clone_size: -

cdr3_aa: CAIRTQVSSYEQYF
cdr3_nt: TGTGCCATACGAACGCAGGTGAGCTCCTACGAGCAGTACTTC
d_call: -
v_call: TRBV10-3
j_call: TRBJ2-7
clone_size: -

cdr3_aa: CASSRDRDWIYGYTF
cdr3_nt: TGTGCCAGCAGCCGCGACAGGGACTGGATCTATGGCTACACCTTC
d_call: TRBD1
v_call: TRBV6-1
j_call: TRBJ1-2
clone_size: -

cdr3_aa: CASSLGQGYNSPLHF
cdr3_nt: TGTGCCAGCAGCTTAGGACAGGGATATAATTCACCCCTCCACTTT
d_call: TRBD1
v_call: TRBV25-1
j_call: TRBJ1-6
clone_size: once

cdr3_aa: CASKAGHTPYEQYF
cdr3_nt: TGTGCCAGCAAGGCGGGACACACGCCCTACGAGCAGTACTTC
d_call: -
v_call: TRBV2
j_call: TRBJ2-7
clone_size: few

cdr3_aa: CSATRPPGSYNEQFF
cdr3_nt: TGCAGTGCTACACGACCGCCGGGTTCCTACAATGAGCAGTTCTTC
d_call: -
v_call: TRBV20-1
j_call: TRBJ2-1
clone_size: -

cdr3_aa: CATLLAGGDSYNEQFF
cdr3_nt: TGTGCCACCTTACTAGCGGGAGGTGACTCCTACAATGAGCAGTTCTTC
d_call: TRBD2
v_call: TRBV7-9
j_call: TRBJ2-1
clone_size: few

cdr3_aa: CASSEGWKTSTDTQYF
cdr3_nt: TGTGCCAGCAGTGAGGGCTGGAAAACTAGCACAGATACGCAGTATTTT
d_call: -
v_call: TRBV2
j_call: TRBJ2-3
clone_size: many

cdr3_aa: CASSSPGLAGGLYEQYF
cdr3_nt: TGTGCCAGCAGTTCCCCTGGACTAGCGGGAGGGTTGTACGAGCAGTACTTC
d_call: TRBD2
v_call: TRBV28
j_call: TRBJ2-7
clone_size: many